This record concerns one TCR beta chain sequence. Its antigen is currently unknown. This sample is drawn from a study of T-cell memory formation after mild COVID-19. Study in general: In these data, TCR clusters were largely donor specific. Study-level results: Contracting clones from day 15 to 85 showed balanced CD4/CD8; later expanders favored CD4+. Mainly CM and EM harbored the contracting CD4+ clones; mainly EMRA harbored the CD8+ ones.

Sample barcodes and UMIs were carried by the TCR alpha and TCR beta cDNA libraries that 5'RACE generated with constant-segment primers. TCRdb passed the 5' RACE reads through MiXCR, listing each CDR3 protein once. The sample includes hundreds of thousands of distinct CDR3 sequences, roughly a fifth of them seen just once. The CDR3 loop spans 14 amino acids. Germline CDR1 and CDR2: DFQATT and SNEGSKA (reference sequence). Deletions cut 1 base from V and 2 bases from J, with 12 bases between. The clonotype comes from an adult woman who had mild COVID-19 (a few samples of this study predate the infection). Cell type and time point are not known. What was sequenced was PBMCs or a T cell subset sorted from them (not recorded which). The rearrangement joins TRBV20-1 to TRBJ2-7; maybe TRBD2 (6 bases). CDR3 in amino acids: CSARAEGRPYEQYF. Written as DNA, the CDR3 is TGCAGTGCTAGAGCGGAGGGCCGACCCTACGAGCAGTACTTC.